Each of the 26 T cell receptor beta chains below was sequenced from the same sample in a study of blood T cell repertoires in COVID-19. Sequenced by immunoSEQ multiplex PCR; TCRdb stores in-frame clones only, minus some. This table has fewer than 250,000 clones, about 80% appearing once. The sequencing input was peripheral blood. The receptors come from a woman aged 40 to 50 with active or convalescent COVID-19.

Here the CDR3 reads CASSFGGQETQYF. The CDR3 DNA reads as TGCGCCAGCAGCTTCGGCGGGCAAGAGACCCAGTACTTC. V gene TRBV5-1 combines with J gene TRBJ2-5, with D possibly matching TRBD2 (5 bases). The germline V and J ends were trimmed by 2 bases and 2 bases, with 7 bases remaining between them. Germline V gene sequence: CDR1 SGHRS, CDR2 YFSETQ. CDR3 length: 13 residues.

This chain connects TRBV11-3 to TRBJ2-7; possibly TRBD2 for D (6 bases). Looked up from germline, CDR1 is SGHNT and CDR2 is YENEEA. There are 15 residues in the CDR3. V gave up 1 base and J gave up 3 bases, with 13 bases separating them. Written as DNA, the CDR3 is TGTGCCAGCAGCTTAGTATCGGGAGAAATCTACGAGCAGTACTTC. It codes for CASSLVSGEIYEQYF.

CDR3 protein: CASSPNQGGGYTF. Written as DNA, the CDR3 is TGTGCCAGCAGTCCGAATCAGGGAGGTGGCTACACCTTC. The chain has TRBV27 and TRBJ1-2, with a possible D match to TRBD1 (5 bases). The CDR3 contains 13 residues. The V end was cut by 5 bases, the J end by 7 bases, with 14 bases between. CDR1 is MNHEY, CDR2 SMNVEV, per germline (reference sequence).

The V call is TRBV11-3, the J call TRBJ1-1; no firm D call. Trimming pared 1 base from V and 7 bases from J, leaving 13 bases between. The germline gives CDR1 SGHNT, CDR2 YENEEA. The CDR3 loop spans 14 amino acids. CDR3 coding DNA: TGTGCCAGCAGCTTAGGGTCCCGTACTTATGAAGCTTTCTTT. Protein: CASSLGSRTYEAFF.

Only a few counts were recorded for this clone. The V call is TRBV6-5, the J call TRBJ1-4; D gene uncertain. The CDR3 runs 15 residues. The V gene's germline CDR1 is MNHEY and CDR2 SVGAGI. Trimming pared 6 bases from V and 6 bases from J, leaving 17 bases between. The CDR3 region has the DNA TGTGCCAGCAGCAGCCTACCGTCACGGGATGAAAAACTGTTTTTT. It codes for CASSSLPSRDEKLFF.

The CDR3 loop reads CASSDTLSDTQYF. CDR3 sequence (DNA): TGTGCCAGCAGCGACACACTAAGTGATACGCAGTATTTT. The V gene is TRBV9, the J gene TRBJ2-3, with D unresolved. This CDR3 comprises 13 residues. CDR1 SGDLS and CDR2 YYNGEE come from the germline V gene. V lost 3 bases and J 6 bases, leaving 11 bases between the germline ends.

V gene TRBV3-1 (or the pseudogene TRBV3-2) combines with J gene TRBJ2-7; D gene unclear. Germline V CDR1 and CDR2: LGHDT, YNNKEL (reference sequence). The CDR3 loop spans 14 amino acids. Trimming took 2 bases from V and 0 from J, leaving 8 bases between them. The DNA of the CDR3 is TGTGCCAGCAGCCAATATCCTACCTCCTACGAGCAGTACTTC. Translation: CASSQYPTSYEQYF.

This clone has more than one count but fewer than ten. This chain uses TRBV6-5 with TRBJ2-7; tentatively, D is TRBD1 (7 bases). There are 13 residues in the CDR3. Germline CDR1 reads MNHEY; CDR2 reads SVGAGI. V was cut by 2 bases and J by 3 bases, with 8 bases left in between. The CDR3 sequence: CASSYQGGYEQYF. In DNA, the CDR3 is TGTGCCAGCAGTTACCAGGGGGGCTACGAGCAGTACTTC.

J is TRBJ1-2 and V is TRBV7-9; D is uncertain. Germline V lookup: CDR1 SEHNR, CDR2 FQNEAQ (reference sequence). V was trimmed by 4 bases and J by 7 bases, leaving 10 bases between them. CDR3 length: 12 residues. CDR3 region: CASSSQGVGYTF. CDR3 bases: TGTGCCAGCAGCTCCCAAGGAGTTGGCTACACCTTC.

This clone was seen a single time. The J gene is TRBJ1-6, the V gene TRBV11-2; D possibly corresponds to TRBD1 (6 bases). V lost 8 bases to trimming and J lost 10 bases, with 18 bases between them. Per the germline V gene, CDR1 is SGHAT and CDR2 is FQNNGV. The CDR3 covers 14 residues. The CDR3 DNA is TGTGCCAGCGGAAGTTTGGGACATAGCTCACCCCTCCACTTT. It specifies CASGSLGHSSPLHF.

This chain links TRBV6-5 with TRBJ2-1; a possible D gene is TRBD2 (5 bases). Trimming took off 0 bases at V and 7 bases at J, with 13 bases between the two ends. CDR1 and CDR2 (germline): MNHEY, SVGAGI. The length of the CDR3 is 15 residues. The CDR3 DNA follows: TGTGCCAGCAGTTACTCGGCGGGCCTAGCTAATGAGCAGTTCTTC. Protein: CASSYSAGLANEQFF.

The CDR3, as DNA: TGTGCCAGCTCACCCCAGGCAAGCGAAAAACTGTTTTTT. Protein product: CASSPQASEKLFF. The chain is built from TRBV18 and TRBJ1-4, with D hard to call. From germline, CDR1 is KGHSH and CDR2 LQKENI. CDR3 length equals 13 residues. The ends were cut back, 3 bases at V and 8 bases at J, with 10 bases in the middle.

V and J are TRBV5-4 and TRBJ1-1; D is ambiguous. The germline V gene encodes CDR1 SGHNT and CDR2 YYREEE (reference sequence). Trimming removed 0 bases at V and 2 bases at J, with 11 bases between. The CDR3 is 15 amino acids. CDR3 in amino acids: CASSLAGGINTEAFF. CDR3 DNA sequence: TGTGCCAGCAGCTTGGCTGGCGGGATTAACACTGAAGCTTTCTTT.

V is TRBV18 and J is TRBJ1-1; weak D call: TRBD1 (5 bases). Looked up from germline, CDR1 is KGHSH and CDR2 is LQKENI. The CDR3 runs 15 residues. Trimming shortened V by 3 bases and J by 0 bases, and 11 bases separated the two germline ends. The CDR3 sequence: CASSPLTAMNTEAFF. Here the CDR3 DNA reads TGTGCCAGCTCACCTCTGACAGCAATGAACACTGAAGCTTTCTTT.

The CDR3 loop reads CASSHGTGKNQPQHF. In DNA, the CDR3 is TGTGCCAGCAGTCATGGGACAGGAAAAAATCAGCCCCAGCATTTT. The chain combines TRBV27 with TRBJ1-5; the match to TRBD1 covers 8 bases. Germline CDR1 and CDR2: MNHEY and SMNVEV (reference sequence). The CDR3 has 15 residues. V lost 5 bases to trimming and J lost 4 bases; unmatched junction nucleotides: 7.

This clone was found once. The rearrangement joins TRBV28 to TRBJ2-2; 8 bases align to TRBD2. The CDR3 is 13 amino acids. The V segment lost 10 bases and the J segment 7 bases; nucleotides outside the gene matches: 8. Germline V gene sequence: CDR1 MDHEN, CDR2 SYDVKM. The chain's CDR3 is CATLAGGIGELFF. DNA for the CDR3: TGTGCCACCCTGGCGGGGGGAATCGGGGAGCTGTTTTTT.

This clone came up once. The V gene is TRBV6-6, the J gene TRBJ1-5; 8 bases agree with TRBD1. Looked up from germline, CDR1 is MNHNY and CDR2 is SVGAGI (reference sequence). This CDR3 spans 15 amino acids. V was pared by 0 bases and J by 4 bases, with 2 bases of the junction left unmatched. The CDR3 DNA sequence: TGTGCCAGCAGTTACTCACAGGGGGGTAATCAGCCCCAGCATTTT. Its translation: CASSYSQGGNQPQHF.

The chain joins TRBV5-1 to TRBJ2-7, with TRBD1 matching 7 bases. Trimming removed 1 base from V and 2 bases from J; junction bases left unmatched: 6. The CDR3 runs to 15 residues. CDR1 and CDR2 (germline): SGHRS, YFSETQ. The CDR3 protein is CASSLLVGTAYEQYF. The CDR3 nucleotides are TGCGCCAGCAGCTTGCTCGTGGGGACAGCCTACGAGCAGTACTTC.

This clone was counted between two and nine times. This sequence joins TRBV5-1 and TRBJ2-7; 15 bases line up with TRBD2. Germline CDR1 SGHRS, CDR2 YFSETQ. This CDR3 has 17 residues. Unmatched junction bases numbered 7, after V lost 2 bases and J lost 4 bases. The CDR3 DNA reads TGCGCCAGCAGCTTTCGGACTAGCGGGAGGGCCGAGTACGAGCAGTACTTC. It codes for CASSFRTSGRAEYEQYF. The entire variable domain, with the rest obtained from reference TRBV5-1 and TRBJ2-7, is as follows: KAGVTQTPRYLIKTRGQQVTLSCSPISGHRSVSWYQQTPGQGLQFLFEYFSETQRNKGNFPGRFSGRQFSNSRSEMNVSTLELGDSALYLCASSFRTSGRAEYEQYFGPGTRLTVT.

The V gene is TRBV5-1, the J gene TRBJ2-5, with 9 bases identical to TRBD2. Trimming at V came to 4 bases and at J to 2 bases, leaving 6 bases not matched to a gene. CDR1 is SGHRS, CDR2 YFSETQ, per germline. CDR3 length equals 15 residues. The CDR3 is CASSRSSGEQETQYF. Here the CDR3 DNA reads TGCGCCAGCAGCCGATCTAGCGGGGAACAAGAGACCCAGTACTTC.

The chain carries TRBV2 and TRBJ1-4; D is ambiguous. Trimming took off 4 bases at V and 5 bases at J, with 8 bases between the two ends. This CDR3 has 13 amino acids. CDR1 and CDR2 (germline): SNHLY, FYNNEI. CDR3 DNA sequence: TGTGCCAGCAGTGTTGGCCCGAATGAAAAACTGTTTTTT. Protein product: CASSVGPNEKLFF.

This chain uses TRBV15 with TRBJ2-5; TRBD1 matches 7 bases. The CDR3 has 14 amino acids. Germline lookup yields CDR1 LNHNV and CDR2 YYDKDF (reference sequence). The junction had 2 bases not matched to a gene; V was cut back by 3 bases and J by 1 base. CDR3 amino acids: CATSRGQSQETQYF. The CDR3 DNA reads TGTGCCACCAGCAGGGGACAGAGCCAAGAGACCCAGTACTTC.

The rearrangement uses TRBV9 and TRBJ1-1, with D unclear. V was shortened by 6 bases and J by 0 bases, with 9 bases between the two germline ends. CDR3 length: 13 residues. Germline CDR1 SGDLS, CDR2 YYNGEE. CDR3 loop: CASNKVMNTEAFF. The CDR3 DNA follows: TGTGCCAGCAACAAAGTCATGAACACTGAAGCTTTCTTT.

The CDR3 here is CASRYRGRDTQYF. The CDR3 region has the DNA TGTGCCAGTAGGTACAGGGGGAGGGATACGCAGTATTTT. The genes are TRBV19 and TRBJ2-3; 8 positions agree with TRBD1. Trimming removed 6 bases from V and 6 bases from J; junction bases left unmatched: 5. There are 13 residues in the CDR3. CDR1 and CDR2 (germline): LNHDA, SQIVND (reference sequence).

The rearrangement links TRBV6-1 to TRBJ1-5; D perhaps matches TRBD1 (6 bases). Per germline, CDR1 MNHNS and CDR2 SASEGT. V lost 2 bases and J lost 5, with 10 bases in between. The CDR3 has 14 amino acids. The CDR3 DNA reads as TGTGCCAGCAGTGAAATGGCAGGGGATCAGCCCCAGCATTTT. Its protein is CASSEMAGDQPQHF.

The chain carries TRBV13 and TRBJ2-5, with a possible D match to TRBD2 (5 bases). There are 17 residues in the CDR3. The germline V gene has CDR1 PRHDT and CDR2 FYEKMQ (reference sequence). Trimming took off 5 bases at V and 4 bases at J, with 23 bases between the two ends. CDR3 DNA sequence: TGTGCCAGCAGCGCCTCACCCCTACCGGGAACCAGAGAGACCCAGTACTTC. It is translated as CASSASPLPGTRETQYF.